A single sample is the source of the 14 T cell receptor beta chains below, sequenced in a study of blood T cell repertoires in COVID-19. Generated by immunoSEQ multiplex PCR, the TCRdb table keeps only in-frame clones and is missing some. In the table there are around 200,000 clones, 89% of which are singletons. Sequencing was done on a sample of PBMCs or T cells enriched from blood (not recorded which). The receptors were gathered from a woman between 18 and 30 years old who had recovered from COVID-19.

The chain employs TRBV3-1 (or the pseudogene TRBV3-2) and TRBJ1-5; 8 nucleotides match TRBD1. This CDR3 is 17 amino acids long. In germline, CDR1 is LGHDT, CDR2 YNNKEL (reference sequence). V shed 6 bases, J shed 5 bases, and the junction held 15 bases outside the gene matches. The CDR3 reads CASSWVRGLFGDQPQHF. CDR3 nucleotides: TGTGCCAGCAGTTGGGTCAGGGGGCTCTTCGGGGATCAGCCCCAGCATTTT.

The chain couples TRBV7-9 to TRBJ1-1; D gene unclear. V gave up 4 bases and J gave up 5 bases, with 11 bases separating them. Per germline, CDR1 SEHNR and CDR2 FQNEAQ (reference sequence). The CDR3 is 13 amino acids. The CDR3 is CASSSEAETEAFF. The CDR3 DNA is TGTGCCAGCAGCTCTGAAGCTGAGACTGAAGCTTTCTTT.

CDR3 sequence reads: CSVRDRTNEKLFF. CDR3 DNA: TGCAGCGTTAGGGACAGGACTAATGAAAAACTGTTTTTT. The J gene is TRBJ1-4, the V gene TRBV29-1, with 8 bases identical to TRBD1. The CDR3 is 13 residues long. Germline CDR1 SQVTM, CDR2 ANQGSEA. After removal of 5 bases from V and 2 bases from J, the junction contained 1 base not matched to a gene.

This chain links TRBV27 with TRBJ2-7, with 9 bases that match TRBD2. The ends lost 2 bases at V and 4 bases at J; junction bases unmatched: 0. This CDR3 comprises 13 residues. Germline V gives CDR1 MNHEY, CDR2 SMNVEV (reference sequence). The CDR3 loop is CASSLAGGYEQYF. The CDR3 nucleotides are TGTGCCAGCAGTTTAGCGGGAGGGTACGAGCAGTACTTC.

This clone was counted a few times. The rearrangement joins TRBV6-2 or TRBV6-3 to TRBJ1-5, with 8 bases lining up with TRBD1. Germline lookup yields CDR1 MNHEY and CDR2 SVGEGT. The CDR3 covers 14 residues. The ends lost 5 bases at V and 4 bases at J; junction bases unmatched: 4. Here the CDR3 DNA reads TGTGCCAGCAGTCCGACAGGGGTAAATCAGCCCCAGCATTTT. Translating it yields CASSPTGVNQPQHF.

The V call is TRBV20-1, the J call TRBJ2-7; possibly TRBD1 for D (6 bases). This CDR3 is 13 amino acids long. Germline V gene lookup returns CDR1 DFQATT and CDR2 SNEGSKA (reference sequence). Trimming took 3 bases from V and 1 from J, leaving 10 bases between them. DNA of the CDR3: TGCAGTGCTAGTAACAGGGCTTCCTACGAGCAGTACTTC. It translates to CSASNRASYEQYF.

The gene calls are TRBV5-1 and TRBJ2-1; 11 nucleotides line up with TRBD2. This CDR3 comprises 16 residues. The germline gives CDR1 SGHRS, CDR2 YFSETQ. Unmatched junction bases numbered 4, after V lost 3 bases and J lost 2 bases. Here the CDR3 reads CASSWGLAATYNEQFF. For the CDR3, the DNA is TGCGCCAGCAGCTGGGGACTAGCGGCAACCTACAATGAGCAGTTCTTC. Full variable domain (rest looked up from reference TRBV5-1 and TRBJ2-1): KAGVTQTPRYLIKTRGQQVTLSCSPISGHRSVSWYQQTPGQGLQFLFEYFSETQRNKGNFPGRFSGRQFSNSRSEMNVSTLELGDSALYLCASSWGLAATYNEQFFGPGTRLTVL.

The chain joins TRBV5-1 to TRBJ2-7, with D possibly TRBD1 on 6 matching bases. Trimming pared 3 bases from V and 2 bases from J, leaving 15 bases between. Germline CDR1 reads SGHRS; CDR2 reads YFSETQ. This CDR3 has 15 amino acids. CDR3 protein: CASSSDSGAPYEQYF. CDR3 sequence (DNA): TGCGCCAGCAGCTCGGATTCAGGGGCCCCCTACGAGCAGTACTTC.

V gene TRBV6-4 combines with J gene TRBJ2-7, with D perhaps matching TRBD2 (5 bases). From germline, CDR1 is MRHNA and CDR2 SNTAGT. Trimming took 6 bases from V and 7 from J, leaving 16 bases between them. The CDR3 runs 13 residues. The CDR3 sequence is CASSLQVSGEQYF. The CDR3 nucleotides are TGTGCCAGCAGCCTCCAGGTCTCGGGGGAGCAGTACTTC.

In DNA form, the CDR3 reads TGTGCCAGCAGCTTATGGGGGGGCCCCTCTAGAAGCTACGAGCAGTACTTC. Protein product: CASSLWGGPSRSYEQYF. The chain carries TRBV7-9 and TRBJ2-7, with D perhaps TRBD2 (7 bases). Trimming stripped 2 bases from V and 3 bases from J, with 20 bases between. This CDR3 comprises 17 residues. The V gene's germline CDR1 is SEHNR and CDR2 FQNEAQ (reference sequence).

The chain uses TRBV15 and TRBJ2-4; weak D call: TRBD1 (6 bases). V was cut by 1 base and J by 5 bases, with 9 bases left in between. This CDR3 is 14 amino acids long. The germline V gene encodes CDR1 LNHNV and CDR2 YYDKDF (reference sequence). The CDR3 DNA follows: TGTGCCACCAGCAGAGGGGACAACCAAAACATTCAGTACTTC. It codes for CATSRGDNQNIQYF.

CDR3 in amino acids: CATSGKSWDRGSETQYF. The CDR3 DNA is TGTGCCACCAGTGGAAAAAGCTGGGACAGGGGATCCGAGACCCAGTACTTC. J is TRBJ2-5 and V is TRBV24-1; 10 bases match TRBD1. The CDR3 is made up of 17 amino acids. Germline V gene sequence: CDR1 KGHDR, CDR2 SFDVKD. Trimming took 5 bases from V and 5 from J; bases not matched to a gene: 13.

This clone was seen once. The chain uses TRBV27 and TRBJ1-6; 10 bases fit TRBD1. The V and J ends lost 9 bases and 5 bases, in that order; junction bases with no gene match: 4. The CDR3 consists of 14 residues. In germline, CDR1 is MNHEY, CDR2 SMNVEV (reference sequence). The CDR3 DNA reads TGTGCCAGTTACGGGACAGGGGATAATTCACCCCTCCACTTT. Protein product: CASYGTGDNSPLHF.

This CDR3 reads CASSLALRAEQFF. CDR3 coding DNA: TGTGCCAGCAGTTTAGCTCTGCGGGCTGAGCAGTTCTTC. V usage is TRBV27 and J usage is TRBJ2-1, with a tentative D call TRBD2 (5 bases). V dropped 2 bases and J dropped 9 bases, with 11 bases sitting between them. Germline V gene lookup returns CDR1 MNHEY and CDR2 SMNVEV (reference sequence). The CDR3 extends over 13 amino acids.